The clone carrying this T cell receptor (beta chain) was seen more than once but under ten times. Its antigen is currently unknown. This sample was included in a study of human T cells and chemical hapten exposure. TCRdb re-called the RACE reads through MiXCR, storing one row per CDR3 protein. The sample lists some 110,000 distinct CDR3 sequences, over 10% occurring once. The germline gives CDR1 SGHVS, CDR2 FNYEAQ. Trimming shortened V by 2 bases and J by 0 bases, and 3 bases separated the two germline ends. This CDR3 has 13 residues. Study-level points and caveats: Correlating positively with patch test score were the PT1 expanded TCR counts. TCRs exceeding a frequency of 1 in 1000 stayed unchanged under DPC sensitization.

Specified time point: patch test 1, 2 weeks after DPC sensitization. Treatment here: therapeutic diphenylcyclopropenone sensitization with weekly scalp DPC. The study extracted total RNA from unfractionated whole blood. The sequences come from whole blood, collected in connection with sensitization to the hapten diphenylcyclopropenone (DPC). The V call is TRBV7-6, the J call TRBJ2-3; unclear D gene. The source is a woman aged 45-65 years with alopecia areata. Some clones in this sample may be carry-over from other donors' samples. CDR3: CASSLYSTDTQYF. CDR3 bases: TGTGCCAGCAGCTTATATAGCACAGATACGCAGTATTTT.